One and the same sample provided the 24 T cell receptor beta chains below, sequenced in a study of OX40 agonist ivuxolimab in advanced cancers. The library was produced with the immunoSEQ multiplex PCR assay. The clones in this table, taken by TCRdb from immuneACCESS, are in-frame only. Not every clone is retained; where verified, under half of the shortfall comes from an unresolved V gene, and the cause of the rest is unknown. The sample yields 90,000 to 100,000 clones; roughly 89% were counted once. Roughly 0.15% of the sample lies in the top ten. Sample: CD4+ or CD8+ T cells sorted from blood, taken in a trial of the OX40 agonist ivuxolimab. These receptors came from an adult with an advanced solid tumor such as melanoma, head and neck, liver or kidney cancer.

This chain joins TRBV10-1 and TRBJ2-7; TRBD1 agrees at 7 bases. Trimming cost V 11 bases and J 2 bases; bases outside gene matches: 15. The CDR3 covers 15 residues. Germline CDR1 reads WNHNN; CDR2 reads SYGVQD (reference sequence). The CDR3 loop is CALPKPGQKTYEQYF. CDR3 in DNA: TGCGCCTTACCAAAACCGGGACAGAAGACCTACGAGCAGTACTTC.

This rearrangement joins TRBV30 to TRBJ1-2; no definite D call. The length of the CDR3 is 15 residues. Between the trimmed V and J ends, which lost 3 bases and 1 base, there was a span of 15 bases. CDR1 and CDR2 (germline): GTSNPN, SVGIG (reference sequence). CDR3 residues: CAWSPRHPDNYGYTF. CDR3 nucleotide sequence: TGTGCCTGGAGCCCGAGGCACCCGGATAACTATGGCTACACCTTC.

About this clone itself: The junction does not match germline at one end; this may be a read error. The J gene is TRBJ1-6, the V gene TRBV27, with D perhaps matching TRBD1 (5 bases). Per the germline V gene, CDR1 is MNHEY and CDR2 is SMNVEV (reference sequence). This CDR3 spans 14 amino acids. The CDR3 nucleotides read TGTGCCAGCAGCTCGGGACTTTATAATTCACCCCACCACTTT. Translation gives CASSSGLYNSPHHF.

This clone has more than one count but fewer than ten. This chain connects TRBV27 to TRBJ2-5; possibly TRBD1 for D (7 bases). The CDR3 is 15 amino acids. V gave up 4 bases and J gave up 2 bases, with 14 bases separating them. CDR1 MNHEY and CDR2 SMNVEV come from the germline V gene (reference sequence). CDR3 in DNA: TGTGCCAGCAGTTACCTCCAGGGGGGTCAAGAGACCCAGTACTTC. The encoded protein is CASSYLQGGQETQYF.

The J gene is TRBJ2-7, the V gene TRBV13; 11 positions agree with TRBD2. CDR1 PRHDT and CDR2 FYEKMQ come from the germline V gene (reference sequence). CDR3 length: 14 residues. The ends lost 4 bases at V and 3 bases at J; junction bases unmatched: 2. CDR3 sequence reads: CASSSGTSGYEQYF. As DNA, the CDR3 is TGTGCCAGCAGCTCTGGGACTAGCGGCTACGAGCAGTACTTC. Full variable domain (outside the CDR3, taken from reference TRBV13 and TRBJ2-7): AAGVIQSPRHLIKEKRETATLKCYPIPRHDTVYWYQQGPGQDPQFLISFYEKMQSDKGSIPDRFSAQQFSDYHSELNMSSLELGDSALYFCASSSGTSGYEQYFGPGTRLTVT.

This rearrangement joins TRBV25-1 to TRBJ2-7; D gene unclear. The CDR3 is made up of 11 amino acids. Trimming pared 2 bases from V and 9 bases from J, leaving 8 bases between. The V gene's germline CDR1 is MGHDK and CDR2 SYGVNS. The chain's CDR3 is CASSEGRRQYF. In nucleotides, the CDR3 is TGTGCCAGCAGTGAAGGTCGACGGCAGTACTTC.

This sequence joins TRBV30 and TRBJ2-5, with TRBD2 identical over 11 bases. V lost 8 bases, J lost 2 bases, and 7 bases stayed unmatched. CDR1 is GTSNPN, CDR2 SVGIG, per germline (reference sequence). The CDR3 sequence is 14 residues long. The CDR3: CAITWTSGQETQYF. As DNA, the CDR3 is TGTGCCATAACGTGGACTAGCGGGCAAGAGACCCAGTACTTC.

Only one count was recorded for this clone. The V and J genes are TRBV6-1 and TRBJ2-7, with D possibly being TRBD1 (6 bases). The germline V and J ends were trimmed by 6 bases and 0 bases, with 18 bases remaining between them. The germline gives CDR1 MNHNS, CDR2 SASEGT. There are 16 residues in the CDR3. CDR3 residues: CASREKGHQSSYEQYF. The CDR3 DNA reads as TGTGCCAGCAGGGAAAAGGGACACCAGTCCTCCTACGAGCAGTACTTC.

V gene TRBV9 combines with J gene TRBJ2-1; D remains unclear. Per germline, CDR1 SGDLS and CDR2 YYNGEE. The V and J ends lost 4 bases and 7 bases respectively, with 15 bases between them. The CDR3 extends over 14 amino acids. CDR3 protein: CASSPTFLGNEQFF. The CDR3 DNA sequence: TGTGCCAGCAGCCCGACGTTTTTGGGGAATGAGCAGTTCTTC.

The V call is TRBV6-5, the J call TRBJ1-2; D is possibly TRBD1 (5 bases). The germline gives CDR1 MNHEY, CDR2 SVGAGI. CDR3 length equals 14 residues. Trimming removed 0 bases at V and 6 bases at J, with 11 bases between. This CDR3 reads CASSYSMVGDGYTF. DNA of the CDR3: TGTGCCAGCAGTTACTCGATGGTAGGGGATGGCTACACCTTC.

The J gene is TRBJ2-5, the V gene TRBV7-8, with D perhaps matching TRBD1 or TRBD2 (5 bases each). The CDR3 contains 15 residues. V lost 1 base and J lost 1, with 10 bases in between. CDR1 and CDR2 from the germline V gene are SGHVS and FQNEAQ. CDR3 sequence: CASSLEPGPQETQYF. The DNA for the CDR3 is TGTGCCAGCAGCTTAGAACCGGGACCCCAAGAGACCCAGTACTTC.

V usage is TRBV9 and J usage is TRBJ2-1; D is possibly TRBD2 (6 bases). Trimming took off 0 bases at V and 15 bases at J, with 13 bases between the two ends. The CDR3 has 12 amino acids. The germline V gene has CDR1 SGDLS and CDR2 YYNGEE. This chain's CDR3 is CASSVGGDRLFF. In nucleotides, the CDR3 is TGTGCCAGCAGCGTAGGGGGGGATAGGCTGTTCTTC.

V gene TRBV5-1 combines with J gene TRBJ1-6; tentatively, D is TRBD1 (5 bases). In germline, CDR1 is SGHRS, CDR2 YFSETQ. This CDR3 comprises 15 residues. V was pared by 5 bases and J by 7 bases, with 16 bases between. CDR3 bases: TGCGCCAGCAGTTCGCCGGGACTGCCAAATTCACCCCTCCACTTT. Its translation: CASSSPGLPNSPLHF.

The gene calls are TRBV14 and TRBJ2-5, with TRBD2 matching 10 bases. V lost 0 bases and J lost 1; bases outside the gene matches: 2. In germline, CDR1 is SGHDN, CDR2 FVKESK. The CDR3 totals 16 residues. The CDR3 loop is CASSQDSGRFQETQYF. CDR3 DNA sequence: TGTGCCAGCAGCCAAGATAGCGGGAGGTTCCAAGAGACCCAGTACTTC.

J is TRBJ2-2 and V is TRBV27; D is possibly TRBD2 (5 bases). The CDR3 covers 14 residues. The ends were cut back, 5 bases at V and 5 bases at J, with 12 bases in the middle. CDR1 is MNHEY, CDR2 SMNVEV, per germline (reference sequence). CDR3 region: CASSSSGNTGELFF. CDR3 in DNA: TGTGCCAGCAGTAGTTCGGGAAATACCGGGGAGCTGTTTTTT.

The rearrangement uses TRBV28 and TRBJ2-5; TRBD2 agrees at 10 bases. Trimming removed 2 bases from V and 1 base from J; junction bases left unmatched: 7. The germline gives CDR1 MDHEN, CDR2 SYDVKM. This CDR3 has 17 amino acids. In DNA, the CDR3 is TGTGCCAGCAGTTTAAATGAGGTAGCGGGAGGCCAAGAGACCCAGTACTTC. This sequence encodes CASSLNEVAGGQETQYF.

The chain employs TRBV7-7 and TRBJ2-3; D might be TRBD1 (6 bases). The germline V gene has CDR1 SSHAT and CDR2 FNYEAQ (reference sequence). V was clipped by 5 bases and J by 5 bases, with 11 bases between them. The CDR3 has 13 residues. CDR3: CASSPPDRDTQYF. The DNA for the CDR3 is TGTGCCAGCAGCCCACCGGACAGAGATACGCAGTATTTT.

This clone has more than one count but fewer than ten. The chain has TRBV11-3 and TRBJ1-1; a weak D match, TRBD1 (5 bases). V shed 6 bases and J shed 1 base, with 6 bases lying between them. CDR3 length equals 12 residues. Germline CDR1 SGHNT, CDR2 YENEEA. The CDR3 bases are TGTGCCAGCAGAGGACAGAACACTGAAGCTTTCTTT. Translation gives CASRGQNTEAFF.

The V call is TRBV4-1, the J call TRBJ2-7, with a possible D match to TRBD1 (6 bases). Germline V CDR1 and CDR2: MGHRA, YSYEKL. The length of the CDR3 is 15 residues. Trimming removed 2 bases from V and 4 bases from J, with 15 bases in between. This CDR3 is CASSQRSGVSYEQYF. As DNA, the CDR3 is TGCGCCAGCAGCCAAAGATCAGGGGTCAGTTACGAGCAGTACTTC.

This chain connects TRBV5-4 to TRBJ1-2; D is unclear. The CDR3 contains 15 residues. Looked up from germline, CDR1 is SGHNT and CDR2 is YYREEE (reference sequence). The V and J ends lost 4 bases and 6 bases respectively, with 19 bases between them. CDR3 sequence reads: CASSILHRESHGYTF. The CDR3 DNA sequence: TGTGCCAGCAGCATCCTACACCGAGAATCACATGGCTACACCTTC.

This clone occurred once. The chain carries TRBV11-1 and TRBJ1-2, with 7 positions matching TRBD1. The CDR3 extends over 12 amino acids. J lost 10 bases, V lost 5 bases, and 7 bases had no gene match. Germline V gene data show CDR1 as SGHAT and CDR2 as FQDESV (reference sequence). The CDR3 spells CASSKRTGHYTF. CDR3 bases: TGTGCCAGCAGCAAGAGGACAGGCCACTACACCTTC.

This clone appeared a single time. This sequence joins TRBV2 and TRBJ1-3; the D is unclear. CDR1 and CDR2 (germline): SNHLY, FYNNEI. The V gene lost 8 bases and the J gene lost 3 bases, with 26 bases spanning the gap. The CDR3 is made up of 18 amino acids. CDR3 in DNA: TGTGCCAGCCCCGTTGGCCCGTTTCCCCCTCTTAGTGGAAACACCATATATTTT. This gives the protein CASPVGPFPPLSGNTIYF.

The chain employs TRBV11-2 and TRBJ2-1; the D gene could be TRBD1 or TRBD2 (6 bases each). The CDR3 spans 15 residues. Deletions cut 0 bases from V and 8 bases from J, with 14 bases between. CDR1 and CDR2 (germline): SGHAT, FQNNGV. Here the CDR3 DNA reads TGTGCCAGCAGCTTAGATCATAGGGGGGTCGATGAGCAGTTCTTC. Translating gives CASSLDHRGVDEQFF.

The chain joins TRBV7-8 to TRBJ1-2; the D is unclear. In germline, CDR1 is SGHVS, CDR2 FQNEAQ. V was clipped by 4 bases and J by 2 bases, with 11 bases between them. CDR3 length: 14 amino acids. The CDR3 nucleotides read TGTGCCAGCAGCTCCCCAACGTCCAACTATGGCTACACCTTC. It codes for CASSSPTSNYGYTF.